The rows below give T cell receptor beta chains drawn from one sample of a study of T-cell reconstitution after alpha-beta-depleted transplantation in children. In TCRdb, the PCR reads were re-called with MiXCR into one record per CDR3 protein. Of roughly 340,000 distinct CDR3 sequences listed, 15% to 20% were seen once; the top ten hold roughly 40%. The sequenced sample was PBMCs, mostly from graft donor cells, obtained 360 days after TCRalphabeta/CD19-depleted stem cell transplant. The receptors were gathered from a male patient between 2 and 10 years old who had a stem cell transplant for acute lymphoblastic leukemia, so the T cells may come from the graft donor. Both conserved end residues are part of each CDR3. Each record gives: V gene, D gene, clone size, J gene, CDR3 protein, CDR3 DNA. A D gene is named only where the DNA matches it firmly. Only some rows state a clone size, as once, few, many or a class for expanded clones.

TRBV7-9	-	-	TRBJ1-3	CASSFLGSTAGNTIYF	TGTGCCAGCAGCTTCCTAGGTTCGACCGCTGGCAACACCATATATTTT
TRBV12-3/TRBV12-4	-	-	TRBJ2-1	CASRSGLYNEQFF	TGTGCCAGCAGAAGCGGCCTCTACAATGAGCAGTTCTTC
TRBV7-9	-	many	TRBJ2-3	CASSPLRDTQYF	TGTGCCAGCAGCCCGTTGCGAGATACGCAGTATTTT
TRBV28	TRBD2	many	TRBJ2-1	CASGPGLAGNEQFF	TGTGCCAGCGGGCCGGGACTAGCTGGTAATGAGCAGTTCTTC
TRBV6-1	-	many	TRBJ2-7	CASSPTGTYEQYF	TGTGCCAGCAGCCCGACGGGTACGTACGAGCAGTACTTC
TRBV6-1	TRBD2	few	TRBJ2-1	CASRVGKLAGMNEQFF	TGTGCCAGCAGGGTGGGAAAATTAGCGGGAATGAATGAGCAGTTCTTC
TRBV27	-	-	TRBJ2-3	CASSLREADTQYF	TGTGCCAGCAGTTTAAGAGAGGCAGATACGCAGTATTTT
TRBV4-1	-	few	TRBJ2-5	CASSQDPGDQETQYF	TGCGCCAGCAGCCAAGATCCAGGGGACCAAGAGACCCAGTACTTC
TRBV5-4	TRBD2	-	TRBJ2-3	CASSFGEGLGADTQYF	TGTGCCAGCAGCTTCGGGGAGGGATTGGGAGCAGATACGCAGTATTTT
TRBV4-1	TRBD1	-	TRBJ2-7	CASSQIQGYEQYF	TGCGCCAGCAGCCAAATACAGGGGTACGAGCAGTACTTC
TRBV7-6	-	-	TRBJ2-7	CASSLSGRDEQYF	TGTGCCAGCAGCTTATCCGGTCGGGACGAGCAGTACTTC
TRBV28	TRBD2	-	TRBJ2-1	CASSYSGRAYNEQFF	TGTGCCAGCAGCTATAGCGGGAGGGCCTACAATGAGCAGTTCTTC
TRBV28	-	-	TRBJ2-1	CASRAGQNEQFF	TGTGCCAGCAGGGCAGGGCAGAATGAGCAGTTCTTC
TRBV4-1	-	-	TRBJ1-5	CASSQDSIYSNQPQHF	TGCGCCAGCAGCCAAGACAGTATTTATAGCAATCAGCCCCAGCATTTT
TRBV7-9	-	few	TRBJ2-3	CASSYELASGGTDTQYF	TGTGCCAGCAGCTACGAACTAGCTTCGGGGGGCACAGATACGCAGTATTTT
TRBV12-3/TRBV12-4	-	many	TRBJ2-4	CASSLGGTLAKNIQYF	TGTGCCAGCAGTTTAGGCGGGACCTTAGCCAAAAACATTCAGTACTTC
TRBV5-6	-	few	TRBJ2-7	CATLRRQLNSYEQYF	TGTGCCACCCTACGAAGACAGCTTAACTCCTACGAGCAGTACTTC
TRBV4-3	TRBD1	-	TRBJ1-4	CASSQSRGQVVATNEKLFF	TGCGCCAGCAGCCAATCCCGAGGACAGGTTGTCGCAACTAATGAAAAACTGTTTTTT
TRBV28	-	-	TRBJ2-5	CASSLGAWAQYF	TGTGCCAGCAGTTTGGGGGCTTGGGCCCAGTACTTC